These 25 T cell receptor beta chains share one sample of origin, sequenced in a study of CD8+ T cells in alopecia areata. Sample treatment: oral pan-JAK inhibitor, 5-10 mg twice daily. Following RNA extraction, reverse transcription yielded cDNA that acted as the sequencing template. Assay used: immunoSEQ multiplex PCR; TCRdb lists only in-frame clones, some missing. The data hold 200,000 to 250,000 clones, with more than 45% observed a single time. This material consisted of CD4+ T cells sorted from blood, taken at week 4, from a patient treated with tofacitinib. The receptors come from a human donor with alopecia areata.

The CDR3 region is CSVEDRRAGQVEQYF. As DNA, the CDR3 is TGCAGCGTTGAAGATCGTCGGGCAGGACAGGTCGAGCAGTACTTC. The chain combines TRBV29-1 with TRBJ2-7; 7 nucleotides align to TRBD1. Per the germline V gene, CDR1 is SQVTM and CDR2 is ANQGSEA. J was trimmed by 6 bases and V by 0 bases; bases with no gene match: 11. The CDR3 totals 15 residues.

This clone was seen a few times. The chain recombines TRBV29-1 with TRBJ2-7; TRBD2 matches 9 bases. The CDR3 is 12 amino acids. Losses at the gene ends were 6 bases for V and 4 bases for J; bases not matched to a gene: 4. Germline assignment: CDR1 SQVTM and CDR2 ANQGSEA. Here the CDR3 reads CSVIAGAYEQYF. The CDR3 coding sequence is TGCAGCGTGATAGCGGGGGCATACGAGCAGTACTTC.

The chain links TRBV5-1 to TRBJ2-7; 9 nucleotides match TRBD2. This CDR3 is built from 13 residues. Germline V CDR1 and CDR2: SGHRS, YFSETQ. V lost 4 bases and J lost 4; bases outside the gene matches: 3. The CDR3 sequence: CASSMREGYEQYF. CDR3 DNA sequence: TGCGCCAGCAGCATGCGGGAGGGGTACGAGCAGTACTTC.

This chain uses TRBV27 with TRBJ2-1; 16 bases align to TRBD2. V was pared by 6 bases and J by 2 bases, with 4 bases of the junction left unmatched. This CDR3 contains 17 residues. Germline V gene sequence: CDR1 MNHEY, CDR2 SMNVEV (reference sequence). The CDR3 loop is CASSGTSGGEPYNEQFF. The CDR3 nucleotides read TGTGCCAGCAGCGGGACTAGCGGGGGGGAGCCCTACAATGAGCAGTTCTTC.

In its sample, this clone was seen a few times. V gene TRBV29-1 combines with J gene TRBJ2-7, with D hard to call. V lost 5 bases and J lost 2, with 22 bases in between. The length of the CDR3 is 16 residues. The germline CDR1 and CDR2 sequences are SQVTM and ANQGSEA. CDR3 in amino acids: CSVTQPRPESPYEQYF. The CDR3 DNA is TGCAGCGTTACCCAACCGAGGCCCGAATCCCCCTACGAGCAGTACTTC.

The chain uses TRBV29-1 and TRBJ2-6; D remains unclear. Germline V CDR1 and CDR2: SQVTM, ANQGSEA. V dropped 6 bases and J dropped 0 bases, with 6 bases sitting between them. This CDR3 has 13 amino acids. CDR3 in amino acids: CSVGNSGANVLTF. In DNA form, the CDR3 reads TGCAGCGTCGGTAACTCTGGGGCCAACGTCCTGACTTTC.

The chain links TRBV14 to TRBJ2-2; the D is unclear. CDR1 and CDR2 from the germline V gene are SGHDN and FVKESK. This CDR3 comprises 14 residues. V was trimmed by 1 base and J by 1 base, leaving 4 bases between them. The DNA of the CDR3 is TGTGCCAGCAGCCAAGTAAAGAACACCGGGGAGCTGTTTTTT. Amino acid sequence: CASSQVKNTGELFF.

This clone has only a few counts. The rearrangement joins TRBV29-1 to TRBJ2-7, with D perhaps TRBD2 (5 bases). The V gene lost 5 bases and the J gene lost 2 bases, with 13 bases spanning the gap. The germline gives CDR1 SQVTM, CDR2 ANQGSEA. The CDR3 loop spans 13 amino acids. The CDR3 DNA sequence: TGCAGCGTTTCCTTCACTAGAACCTACGAGCAGTACTTC. Protein: CSVSFTRTYEQYF.

The CDR3 here is CASSPEAQITDTQYF. The CDR3 bases are TGTGCCAGCTCACCCGAGGCACAGATCACAGATACGCAGTATTTT. The V and J genes are TRBV18 and TRBJ2-3; D gene unclear. CDR3 length: 15 amino acids. Germline-derived CDR1 and CDR2 are KGHSH and LQKENI. Between the trimmed V and J ends, which lost 3 bases and 2 bases, there was a span of 12 bases.

This clone was seen only a few times. V usage is TRBV7-9 and J usage is TRBJ2-4, with a possible D match to TRBD2 (6 bases). Trimming pared 1 base from V and 4 bases from J, leaving 20 bases between. The CDR3 covers 18 residues. Germline CDR1 reads SEHNR; CDR2 reads FQNEAQ (reference sequence). CDR3 in amino acids: CASSLGGENQRRKNIQYF. For the CDR3, the DNA is TGTGCCAGCAGCTTAGGCGGGGAGAACCAAAGACGTAAAAACATTCAGTACTTC.

The table lists this clone with a few counts. The genes are TRBV19 and TRBJ2-1, with 7 bases aligning to TRBD2. Germline CDR1 reads LNHDA; CDR2 reads SQIVND (reference sequence). V dropped 0 bases and J dropped 12; count of bases not matched to a gene: 5. There are 13 residues in the CDR3. The CDR3 region is CASSIDRGRGQFF. The DNA for the CDR3 is TGTGCCAGTAGTATAGATCGAGGGAGGGGGCAGTTCTTC.

This clone has more than one count but fewer than ten. J is TRBJ2-6 and V is TRBV5-1; no firm D call. CDR3 length: 15 amino acids. The germline CDR1 and CDR2 sequences are SGHRS and YFSETQ. Deletions cut 1 base from V and 1 base from J, with 6 bases between. CDR3 protein: CASSLFSSGANVLTF. For the CDR3, the DNA is TGCGCCAGCAGCTTGTTTTCGTCTGGGGCCAACGTCCTGACTTTC.

This rearrangement joins TRBV29-1 to TRBJ1-1; D is ambiguous. CDR1 is SQVTM and CDR2 is ANQGSEA in the germline V gene. The CDR3 length is 13 residues. V was pared by 4 bases and J by 0 bases, with 9 bases between. The DNA of the CDR3 is TGCAGCGTTGCTCCAGATCTGAACACTGAAGCTTTCTTT. Translation: CSVAPDLNTEAFF.

This rearrangement joins TRBV23-1 to TRBJ1-5, with D uncertain. TRBV23-1 falls under the ORF class, with uncertain function. The V end lost 4 bases, the J end lost 6 bases, and 7 bases lay between the germline ends. The length of the CDR3 is 12 residues. For the CDR3, the DNA is TGCGCCAGCAGTCCGTCGGTTCAGCCCCAGCATTTT. Protein product: CASSPSVQPQHF.

This clone was detected a few times. The chain is built from TRBV6-5 and TRBJ2-7; TRBD1 matches 8 bases. J gave up 5 bases and V 4 bases, and 7 bases lay outside the gene matches. This CDR3 is 14 amino acids long. Germline CDR1 and CDR2: MNHEY and SVGAGI. CDR3 in amino acids: CASSLRTGRDEQYF. As DNA, the CDR3 is TGTGCCAGCAGTTTACGGACAGGGCGGGACGAGCAGTACTTC.

V is TRBV6-1 and J is TRBJ2-7; D is possibly TRBD1 or TRBD2 (5 bases each). The germline gives CDR1 MNHNS, CDR2 SASEGT. V was shortened by 1 base and J by 8 bases, with 18 bases between the two germline ends. This CDR3 has 15 amino acids. The CDR3, as DNA: TGTGCCAGCAGTGAAGGTGGGACGGCTCCGTTGAAGCAGTACTTC. This codes for CASSEGGTAPLKQYF.

This clone occurred a few times. The J gene is TRBJ2-7, the V gene TRBV27; no clear D. The CDR3 is 12 residues long. CDR1 MNHEY and CDR2 SMNVEV come from the germline V gene (reference sequence). V lost 5 bases, J lost 6 bases, and 11 bases lay in between. This CDR3 is CASSPHRGEQYF. For the CDR3, the DNA is TGTGCCAGCAGTCCCCACCGTGGCGAGCAGTACTTC.

DNA of the CDR3: TGCGCCAGCAGCTTGGCCGGCTGGCGGCAGGGGGTCTACAATGAGCAGTTCTTC. It encodes CASSLAGWRQGVYNEQFF. V usage is TRBV5-1 and J usage is TRBJ2-1, with 7 bases aligning to TRBD1. Germline V CDR1 and CDR2: SGHRS, YFSETQ. The ends lost 0 bases at V and 3 bases at J; junction bases unmatched: 12. The CDR3 extends over 18 amino acids.

This chain links TRBV11-2 with TRBJ2-4; TRBD1 aligns across 7 bases. Germline CDR1 SGHAT, CDR2 FQNNGV. The CDR3 totals 13 residues. Losses at the gene ends were 4 bases for V and 15 bases for J; bases not matched to a gene: 12. The CDR3: CASSSQGDSAAYF. CDR3 sequence (DNA): TGTGCCAGCAGCTCCCAGGGGGATTCGGCCGCGTACTTC.

J is TRBJ1-1 and V is TRBV30; 9 bases map to TRBD1. The CDR3 covers 15 residues. Germline V lookup: CDR1 GTSNPN, CDR2 SVGIG (reference sequence). V was clipped by 0 bases and J by 5 bases; unmatched bases: 7. The CDR3 bases are TGTGCCTGGAGTGTGACGACAGGGGGTAGGACTGAAGCTTTCTTT. Translation: CAWSVTTGGRTEAFF.

This chain links TRBV25-1 with TRBJ1-2; 12 nucleotides agree with TRBD1. This CDR3 is 16 amino acids long. V trimming: 1 base; J trimming: 7 bases; junction bases outside the gene matches: 7. The germline V gene encodes CDR1 MGHDK and CDR2 SYGVNS. CDR3 nucleotides: TGTGCCAGCAGTGAATCCTCGGGACAGGGGGCGCGTGGCTACACCTTC. Its protein product is CASSESSGQGARGYTF.

The sample holds a few counts of this clone. One junction end disagrees with the germline gene, perhaps due to a read error. The chain links TRBV29-1 to TRBJ1-5; D is undetermined. Germline CDR1 SQVTM, CDR2 ANQGSEA. The CDR3 consists of 12 residues. CDR3 nucleotide sequence: TGCAGCGTTCAAGACTTAAATCAGCCCCAGCATTTT. Its protein is CSVQDLNQPQHF.

V gene TRBV2 combines with J gene TRBJ2-7; no clear D. The V gene's germline CDR1 is SNHLY and CDR2 FYNNEI. V was trimmed by 8 bases and J by 4 bases, leaving 9 bases between them. The CDR3 has 11 amino acids. The CDR3 DNA follows: TGTGCCAGCGGTTGGAGATACGAGCAGTACTTC. It translates to CASGWRYEQYF.

This clone occurred a few times. CDR3 bases: TGTGCCAGCTCACCACCGGCGCCGTACGCCGGGGCGCAGTATTTT. This translates into CASSPPAPYAGAQYF. The chain carries TRBV18 and TRBJ2-3; a possible D gene is TRBD2 (5 bases). Trimming took off 0 bases at V and 10 bases at J, with 17 bases between the two ends. Germline CDR1 KGHSH, CDR2 LQKENI. There are 15 residues in the CDR3.

With regard to this clone: A read error is possible here, since a much larger clone lies one base away. The chain couples TRBV7-7 to TRBJ2-3, with D perhaps being TRBD1 or TRBD2 (5 bases each). V was shortened by 1 base and J by 2 bases, with 7 bases between the two germline ends. Germline assignment: CDR1 SSHAT and CDR2 FNYEAQ (reference sequence). This CDR3 has 14 residues. This CDR3 reads CASSLVGTTDTQYF. The CDR3 nucleotides are TGTGCCAGCAGCTTAGTAGGGACCACAGATACGCAGTATTTT.